This T cell receptor beta chain was found in a study of CD8 T cells in Susac syndrome. Germline values: CDR1 SGHRS, CDR2 YFSETQ. Trimming removed 1 base at V and 5 bases at J, with 9 bases between. CDR3 size: 14 residues. The authors reverse transcribed roughly 0.5 to 1 ug RNA with random hexamers. TCRdb re-called the immunoSEQ multiplex PCR reads with MiXCR, one entry per CDR3 protein. The sample records approximately 220,000 distinct CDR3 sequences, just under 95% being singletons. The J gene is TRBJ2-2, the V gene TRBV5-1, with unresolved D. What was sequenced was CD4+ T cells from PBMCs. This clonotype was obtained from a human donor with multiple sclerosis. The CDR3 DNA is TGCGCCAGCAGCTTGAGGATGGAAACCGGGGAGCTGTTTTTT. Its translation: CASSLRMETGELFF.